Listed here is a single TCR beta chain. Its antigen remains unidentified. The record has no base qualities; no much larger clone is one base away. This sample was included in a study of cytomegalovirus exposure and HLA in healthy donors listed by TCRdb under 2017. For the study in its entirety: An earlier analysis of a few hundred of the donors reported 250 to 300 Gb of sequence data and 95 million to 130 million unique TCR beta sequences obtained from around 190 million T cells. Donor age, sex, ethnicity and CMV serostatus were compiled alongside the repertoire data. Rather than drawing on any new phenotypic data, the later analysis identified candidate immune exposures from TCR beta sequences and the way those sequences occurred across donors. Typing coverage varied by locus: about 629-640 donors for A, B, C, DRB1 and DQB1; approximately 560 for DQA1; some 610 for DPA1; 400 to 480 for DPB1. A later genetic analysis used genome-wide SNP genotypes for about 65% of the 666 donors, treating that subset as a discovery cohort. An early release covering approximately 600 HLA-typed donors comprised around 300 gigabases of sequencing data and approximately 80 million unique TCR sequences. Of the 300 to 450 genotyped donors, 65% to 90% were placed in the genetic ancestry cluster associated with self-reported Caucasian donors. The study aimed to test whether cataloging public T cell receptors could reveal signatures of past pathogen exposure. All discovery cohort repertoires had been generated using a single sequencing platform. A later analysis re-analyzed previously published TCR beta repertoires from about 730 donors and added high-resolution HLA genotyping to study TCR occurrence patterns. Four or five DR-DQ haplotypes were treated as single units for association and clustering because of strong linkage in the cohort. Both class I and class II loci were covered by HLA typing, at four-digit resolution. The study profiled the T cell repertoires of under 850 subjects by immunosequencing and related them to cytomegalovirus serostatus. To predict cytomegalovirus infection status, the study combined high-throughput TCR immunosequencing, statistical association of individual TCRs with disease status, and machine learning. In an earlier analysis of a few hundred of the donors, high-throughput TCR beta sequencing was used to judge whether each TCR beta V gene segment behaved as functional or pseudogenic. In addition to the first cohort of around 670 subjects, a separate validation cohort of 120 different subjects was used. Across some 400 genotyped donors of the cohort, an average of roughly 250,000 unique TCR beta nucleotide sequences per donor were sequenced, and 15% to 20% of those sequences were non-productive. Study-wide conclusions, independent of this receptor: At a false discovery rate of 0.05, a later analysis linked about 16,000 TCR beta sequences to specific HLA alleles. In an earlier analysis of about 540 of the donors, most TCR beta V segments were observed in productive rearrangements about 90% or about 30% of the time, broadly matching IMGT annotations. The classifier was reported to diagnose cytomegalovirus status with high specificity and sensitivity in both the original and validation cohorts. The study listed approximately 160 TCR beta chains as associated with cytomegalovirus. Across donors, most TCR sequences were observed very rarely, whereas some public TCRs were present in many individuals. In a later analysis, HLA-associated TCR beta chains showed more clonal expansion and lower generation probabilities than non-associated chains that were equally common. Because some donors lacked HLA typing at each locus, the association tests relied only on the typed subset. Three of the identified cytomegalovirus-associated TCR beta chains were confirmed in vitro to be specific for cytomegalovirus antigens. According to the authors, the approach could potentially be generalized to other disease states and immunological phenotypes. Presence/absence analyses assumed roughly uniform sequencing depth across donors, an assumption that may not hold. When HLA alleles, especially DR and DQ, strongly co-occurred, TCR associations were difficult to assign to individual alleles. The 87-base-pair reads could not distinguish some IMGT-functional V segments, including TRBV6-2 and TRBV6-3, so those segments were excluded. A further reported finding was that TCR beta sequences accurately predicted the HLA-A and HLA-B alleles for most subjects in the first cohort. Correlated functional status among segregating V segments might be attributable to linkage disequilibrium, but an unknown experimental factor could not be ruled out. A group of highly shared sequence variants was considered likely to be a technical artifact of the sequencing pipeline. In a later genetic analysis, a missense DCLRE1C variant was associated with V-gene and J-gene trimming of TCR beta chains, and the association was replicated in an independent cohort. A later analysis found that TCR association rates varied across HLA loci, with DRB1 alleles showing the most associated TCRs and HLA-C alleles the fewest. According to a later genetic analysis, donors in an Asian-associated ancestry cluster had fewer N-insertions in productive TCRs than the roughly 670-donor mean. In a later analysis, most CMV-associated TCR beta chains were found to appear HLA-restricted, with HLA associations seemingly driven largely by CMV exposure. Because counts were too low, roughly 16 rarely observed V segments, including chromosome 9 orphons, were excluded from the earlier analysis of some 540 of the donors. Immune exposure information for the cohort was limited to CMV serostatus. A later analysis reported that several top co-occurrence clusters appeared linked to parvovirus B19, influenza, CMV and Epstein-Barr virus. In this cohort, only TCR beta chains were sequenced, and detectable features were limited by the absence of alpha or paired-chain data.

The cohort was made up of around 720 healthy bone marrow donors. At the time of sampling, all cohort members were nominally healthy, though unrecorded immune exposures were likely present. The donor tested CMV seropositive, placing the donor among the approximately 290 seropositive members of the cohort. Every donor gave a peripheral blood sample, and the peripheral blood mononuclear cells from that sample were used for TCR beta sequencing. The Qiagen DNeasy Blood Extraction Kit was used to extract genomic DNA from the blood cell samples. The library was made by the immunoSEQ multiplex PCR assay. A mixture of 60 forward primers for TCR Vbeta segments and 13 reverse primers for TCR Jbeta segments was used in the multiplex PCR. Amplification of the CDR3 region of rearranged TCR beta genes was performed with a multiplex PCR assay on genomic DNA. The Illumina HiSeq System was used to sequence the amplified TCR beta libraries as 87-base-pair reads. The original methods were these. A later analysis counted about 82 million unique TCR beta chains across the 650 to 700 repertoires, and 10 million to 11 million of these chains were shared by at least two donors. A nearest-neighbor algorithm error-corrected the raw reads and collapsed the reads into unique sequences, merging closely related sequences to remove PCR and sequencing errors. V, D and J gene segments were assigned by aligning CDR3 sequences to IMGT reference sequences. For a sequence to be retained, at least a six-nucleotide match to both a V gene segment and a J gene segment was required. Rearrangements were classified as productive when the CDR3 lacked stop codons and remained in frame with V and J, and all other rearrangements were classified as non-productive. CDR3 was defined according to IMGT convention as the region running from the second conserved V-encoded cysteine to the conserved J-encoded phenylalanine. The earlier analysis of 500 to 750 of the donors excluded any sequence lacking an unambiguous match to a single V gene segment. In an earlier analysis of several hundred of the donors, V segments were called functional above 56.7% productive rearrangements and were called segregating when the between-donor standard deviation exceeded 5%. A statistical classification framework was built to diagnose cytomegalovirus status from the catalog of TCR beta chain sequences. A later analysis assigned V and J genes by comparing TCR nucleotide sequences with IMGT/GENE-DB human TR gene sequences. The TCRdist pipeline was used in a later analysis to assign CDR3 sequences and most-parsimonious VDJ recombination scenarios. A later analysis defined each TCR beta chain by its CDR3 amino acid sequence plus V-gene family, and excluded reads lacking a unique V-gene family. A later analysis removed 550 to 650 highly shared, low-generation-probability nucleotide sequences to deal with suspected cross-contamination and a sequencing artifact. In a later analysis, a clonal expansion index was calculated for each public chain from normalized within-repertoire ranks of inferred template counts. In a later analysis, generation probabilities were computed using a VDJ recombination model fitted to out-of-frame rearrangements, and the results were checked against IGoR. In a later analysis, hypergeometric tests were used to score TCR-TCR, TCR-HLA and TCR-CMV co-occurrence, with a repertoire-size bias correction applied to TCR pairs. In a later analysis, false discovery rates were estimated by permuting HLA or CMV assignments 20 times. In a later analysis, co-occurring TCRs were grouped using DBSCAN, with TCRdist sequence similarity added in when clustering inside HLA-allele-positive subsets. Repertoires with fewer than 30,000 or more than 120,000 public chains were left out of co-occurrence clustering, as were a few repertoires with anomalous nucleotide sharing. TCRdb took this table from immuneACCESS and kept in-frame rearrangements with V and J called. Such tables lack part of the clones; where checked against another copy, unresolved V genes explain under half of the gap, and the rest is unexplained. V and J calls and clone size are given by that table; D and trimming were obtained from the DNA. The sample contains approximately 76,000 clones, around 70% of them found a single time. The leading ten clones occupy 15% to 20% of the sample.

V and J are trimmed by 6 bases and 10 bases, and the gene matches miss 9 bases of the junction. The germline V gene (reference sequence) provides CDR1 WNHNN and CDR2 SYGVQD. The CDR3 numbers 13 residues from cysteine through phenylalanine. The only DNA kept is the CDR3, 39 bases in frame from the first base. The clonotype comes from a woman aged 40 to 49 in good health and CMV-seropositive. The V and J genes are TRBV10-1 and TRBJ2-5; 9 junctional bases match TRBD1. The sequenced material came from PBMCs. The CDR3 reads as follows: CASSEGQGSIQYF. The bases are TGCGCCAGCAGCGAAGGACAGGGGAGTATCCAGTACTTC.